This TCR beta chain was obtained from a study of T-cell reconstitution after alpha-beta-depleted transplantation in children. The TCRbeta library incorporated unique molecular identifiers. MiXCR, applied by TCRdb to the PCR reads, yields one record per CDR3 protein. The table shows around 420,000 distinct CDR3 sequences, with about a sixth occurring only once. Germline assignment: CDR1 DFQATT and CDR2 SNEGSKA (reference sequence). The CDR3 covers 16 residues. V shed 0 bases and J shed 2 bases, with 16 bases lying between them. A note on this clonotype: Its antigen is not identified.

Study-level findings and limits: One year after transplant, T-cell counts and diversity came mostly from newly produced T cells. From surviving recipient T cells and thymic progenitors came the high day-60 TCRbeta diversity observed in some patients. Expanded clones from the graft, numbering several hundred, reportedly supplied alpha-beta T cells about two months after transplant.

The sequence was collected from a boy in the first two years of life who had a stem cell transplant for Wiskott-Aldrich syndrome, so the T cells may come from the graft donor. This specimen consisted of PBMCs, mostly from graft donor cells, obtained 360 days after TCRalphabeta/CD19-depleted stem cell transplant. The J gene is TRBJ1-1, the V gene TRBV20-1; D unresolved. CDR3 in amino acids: CSARDPRTADNTEAFF. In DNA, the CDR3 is TGCAGTGCTAGAGATCCCCGGACGGCAGATAACACTGAAGCTTTCTTT.